The present T cell receptor (beta chain) was sequenced within a study of cytotoxic CD8 clonotypes in ibrutinib-treated CLL. Target depth was 1 in 200,000 to 1 in 1 million T cells, about 10x per clonotype. Profiling relied on immunoSEQ multiplex PCR, and the TCRdb table lists in-frame clones only, not all of them. Counted here are about 50,000 clones, approximately 87% occurring once; the ten biggest clones make up approximately 20%. The V and J ends lost 4 bases and 3 bases, in that order; junction bases with no gene match: 9. Germline V lookup: CDR1 MNHNS, CDR2 SASEGT. CDR3 length: 16 residues. Source: PBMCs, taken after 24 months of ibrutinib treatment. This TCR derives from a human donor with chronic lymphocytic leukemia. This chain connects TRBV6-1 to TRBJ2-7, with TRBD1 matching 10 bases. CDR3 protein: CASSGGTGVLFYEQYF. Here the CDR3 DNA reads TGTGCCAGCAGTGGCGGGACAGGGGTGTTATTCTACGAGCAGTACTTC.